The 26 T cell receptor beta chains listed next were all sequenced from one sample in a study of beta chain features in type 1 diabetes. Expressed TCRB transcripts were sequenced because the isolated RNA had all been reverse transcribed beforehand. Libraries were prepared by immunoSEQ multiplex PCR; TCRdb keeps only in-frame clonotypes and omits some of them. The sample holds hundreds of thousands of clones, approximately 28% seen once. Material for sequencing was naive CD4+ T cells from blood. The receptors shown here come from a man aged 18 to 30 in good health.

The chain carries TRBV7-2 and TRBJ1-5; a possible D gene is TRBD1 (6 bases). This CDR3 is 14 amino acids long. Germline CDR1 and CDR2: SGHTA and FQGNSA. V was trimmed by 4 bases and J by 5 bases, leaving 12 bases between them. Here the CDR3 reads CASSYRARDQPQHF. Written as DNA, the CDR3 is TGTGCCAGCAGCTACAGGGCACGGGATCAGCCCCAGCATTTT.

This clone was recorded a few times. This rearrangement joins TRBV28 to TRBJ2-3, with a tentative D call TRBD2 (6 bases). The germline V gene has CDR1 MDHEN and CDR2 SYDVKM. The CDR3 has 15 residues. V was pared by 3 bases and J by 2 bases, with 12 bases between. The CDR3 nucleotides are TGTGCCAGCAGTTTTGGGTCGGGAGCCACAGATACGCAGTATTTT. The encoded protein is CASSFGSGATDTQYF.

This chain joins TRBV6-6 and TRBJ2-7; 7 bases line up with TRBD2. Germline loops: CDR1 MNHNY, CDR2 SVGAGI (reference sequence). CDR3 size: 16 residues. The V and J ends lost 2 bases and 7 bases, in that order; junction bases with no gene match: 14. CDR3 sequence: CASSYPPGGSRAEQYF. The CDR3 region has the DNA TGTGCCAGCAGTTACCCACCGGGCGGGAGCCGTGCTGAGCAGTACTTC.

Note on this clone: Other nucleotide sequences from this sample produce the same CDR3. The V and J genes are TRBV30 and TRBJ1-2, with unresolved D. Trimming took 1 base from V and 2 from J, leaving 5 bases between them. CDR1 and CDR2 (germline): GTSNPN, SVGIG (reference sequence). The CDR3 spans 12 residues. The DNA for the CDR3 is TGTGCCTGGAGTGCTAAGAACTATGGCTACACCTTC. This gives the protein CAWSAKNYGYTF. Together with reference TRBV30 and TRBJ1-2, the CDR3 gives the full variable domain: SQTIHQWPATLVQPVGSPLSLECTVEGTSNPNLYWYRQAAGRGLQLLFYSVGIGQISSEVPQNLSASRPQDRQFILSSKKLLLSDSGFYLCAWSAKNYGYTFGSGTRLTVV.

This clone was counted only a few times. The V gene is TRBV7-9, the J gene TRBJ2-7; either TRBD1 or TRBD2 may fit D (5 bases each). The CDR3 has 16 amino acids. The ends were cut back, 3 bases at V and 5 bases at J, with 20 bases in the middle. Looked up from germline, CDR1 is SEHNR and CDR2 is FQNEAQ (reference sequence). The CDR3 spells CASSLSGTLAGDEQYF. Here the CDR3 DNA reads TGTGCCAGCAGCTTGTCCGGGACCCTTGCGGGCGACGAGCAGTACTTC.

This sequence joins TRBV13 and TRBJ1-4; 7 positions match TRBD1. CDR1 PRHDT and CDR2 FYEKMQ come from the germline V gene (reference sequence). CDR3 length equals 15 residues. Trimming at V came to 5 bases and at J to 8 bases, leaving 11 bases not matched to a gene. CDR3 sequence: CASSHRTGDEEKLFF. CDR3 nucleotides: TGTGCCAGCAGCCACAGAACAGGGGACGAGGAAAAACTGTTTTTT.

This rearrangement joins TRBV4-1 to TRBJ1-5; 7 nucleotides line up with TRBD1. V trimming: 1 base; J trimming: 4 bases; junction bases outside the gene matches: 7. This CDR3 has 16 amino acids. Germline-derived CDR1 and CDR2 are MGHRA and YSYEKL. For the CDR3, the DNA is TGCGCCAGCAGCCAAGGACAGGGCCTAGCAAATCAGCCCCAGCATTTT. It translates to CASSQGQGLANQPQHF.

Only a few counts were recorded for this clone. This chain links TRBV30 with TRBJ2-3; 10 positions match TRBD2. CDR3 size: 14 residues. Germline V CDR1 and CDR2: GTSNPN, SVGIG (reference sequence). J was trimmed by 4 bases and V by 4 bases; bases with no gene match: 5. In DNA, the CDR3 is TGTGCCTGGAAACCTAGCGGGAGCCCAGATACGCAGTATTTT. This translates into CAWKPSGSPDTQYF.

This chain uses TRBV29-1 with TRBJ2-2, with a weak D call TRBD2 (6 bases). CDR3 size: 14 residues. Germline CDR1 is SQVTM and CDR2 is ANQGSEA. The V and J ends lost 6 bases and 1 base respectively, with 12 bases between them. The CDR3 DNA is TGCAGCGTGGCGGAGGGGAGGAACACCGGGGAGCTGTTTTTT. Amino acid sequence: CSVAEGRNTGELFF.

This chain connects TRBV25-1 to TRBJ2-5, with 7 bases that match TRBD2. Germline trimming cut 3 bases from V and 5 bases from J; bases unmatched to any gene: 9. The CDR3 has 15 residues. Germline V CDR1 and CDR2: MGHDK, SYGVNS. In DNA form, the CDR3 reads TGTGCCAGCAGTGATCGTGGGAGGGCCAGGGAGACCCAGTACTTC. It translates to CASSDRGRARETQYF.

This clone has just a few counts. The V and J genes are TRBV15 and TRBJ2-6; TRBD1 matches 9 bases. This CDR3 has 17 amino acids. The ends lost 3 bases at V and 0 bases at J; junction bases unmatched: 3. In germline, CDR1 is LNHNV, CDR2 YYDKDF (reference sequence). CDR3 sequence: CATSSTTGGSGANVLTF. The CDR3 DNA sequence: TGTGCCACCAGCAGCACGACAGGGGGCTCTGGGGCCAACGTCCTGACTTTC.

This chain links TRBV30 with TRBJ1-2; D is perhaps TRBD1 (5 bases). Deletions cut 1 base from V and 5 bases from J, with 8 bases between. Germline assignment: CDR1 GTSNPN and CDR2 SVGIG (reference sequence). The length of the CDR3 is 12 residues. CDR3 DNA: TGTGCCTGGAGTGCGGGGGAGTATGGCTACACCTTC. This sequence encodes CAWSAGEYGYTF.

The chain recombines TRBV30 with TRBJ1-1; TRBD1 matches 8 bases. This CDR3 has 13 residues. The trim removed 4 bases at V and 1 base at J, leaving 2 bases unmatched. The V gene's germline CDR1 is GTSNPN and CDR2 SVGIG (reference sequence). CDR3 in amino acids: CAWTGGENTEAFF. CDR3 DNA: TGTGCCTGGACAGGGGGCGAGAACACTGAAGCTTTCTTT.

The J gene is TRBJ1-2, the V gene TRBV6-5; the D is unclear. The CDR3 is 13 residues long. The V gene lost 0 bases and the J gene lost 6 bases, with 8 bases spanning the gap. Looked up from germline, CDR1 is MNHEY and CDR2 is SVGAGI. In nucleotides, the CDR3 is TGTGCCAGCAGTTACTCAGGGATTCATGGCTACACCTTC. This translates into CASSYSGIHGYTF.

The V and J genes are TRBV10-3 and TRBJ2-1; 7 nucleotides match TRBD2. In germline, CDR1 is ENHRY, CDR2 SYGVKD. J gave up 4 bases and V 10 bases, and 7 bases lay outside the gene matches. The CDR3 is 13 residues long. This chain's CDR3 is CANSWGGYNEQFF. The CDR3 nucleotides are TGTGCCAACTCCTGGGGGGGATACAATGAGCAGTTCTTC.

V is TRBV15 and J is TRBJ2-3; TRBD1 agrees at 8 bases. CDR1 and CDR2 (germline): LNHNV, YYDKDF (reference sequence). The CDR3 has 16 amino acids. The V segment lost 0 bases and the J segment 4 bases; nucleotides outside the gene matches: 6. This CDR3 reads CATSRDWAGGSDTQYF. CDR3 DNA: TGTGCCACCAGCAGAGATTGGGCAGGGGGCTCAGATACGCAGTATTTT.

The CDR3 DNA reads TGTGCCAGCAGCCAATCGGAGGTATACGAGCAGTACTTC. The encoded protein is CASSQSEVYEQYF. The J gene is TRBJ2-7, the V gene TRBV16; D is possibly TRBD2 (5 bases). From germline, CDR1 is KGHSY and CDR2 FQNENV. Trimming removed 0 bases from V and 4 bases from J, with 7 bases in between. The CDR3 is 13 residues long.

The DNA of the CDR3 is TGCGCCAGCAGCCATGGACGGATCGCGAGCTCCTACAATGAGCAGTTCTTC. Its translation: CASSHGRIASSYNEQFF. The rearrangement joins TRBV4-1 to TRBJ2-1; D ambiguous. Trimming removed 3 bases at V and 0 bases at J, with 15 bases between. CDR1 and CDR2 from the germline V gene are MGHRA and YSYEKL. The CDR3 is 17 residues long.

The chain has TRBV6-6 and TRBJ2-5, with 10 bases aligning to TRBD1. CDR3 length equals 16 residues. Trimming cost V 2 bases and J 5 bases; bases outside gene matches: 8. From germline, CDR1 is MNHNY and CDR2 SVGAGI (reference sequence). The CDR3 bases are TGTGCCAGCAGTTACCGACCGGGACAGGGGCGGGAGACCCAGTACTTC. Amino acids: CASSYRPGQGRETQYF.

The chain has TRBV1 and TRBJ1-3; TRBD1 is taken as the D call from the table, unchecked against the DNA. TRBV1 represents a pseudogene. This CDR3 has 17 residues. CDR3 region: CTSSQEGSGEGGNTIYF. The CDR3 nucleotides are TGCACCAGCAGCCAAGAGGGTTCAGGGGAAGGTGGAAACACCATATATTTT.

About this clone: Other DNA sequences in the same sample also yield this CDR3. The rearrangement joins TRBV30 to TRBJ2-1; D is unresolved. There are 13 residues in the CDR3. Germline-derived CDR1 and CDR2 are GTSNPN and SVGIG (reference sequence). V was shortened by 0 bases and J by 0 bases, with 3 bases between the two germline ends. The DNA for the CDR3 is TGTGCCTGGAGTGTCGGCTCCTACAATGAGCAGTTCTTC. It codes for CAWSVGSYNEQFF. The variable domain in full, completed from reference TRBV30 and TRBJ2-1, reads SQTIHQWPATLVQPVGSPLSLECTVEGTSNPNLYWYRQAAGRGLQLLFYSVGIGQISSEVPQNLSASRPQDRQFILSSKKLLLSDSGFYLCAWSVGSYNEQFFGPGTRLTVL.

In its sample, this clone was seen once. The chain joins TRBV6-6 to TRBJ1-1; no clear D gene. The CDR3 is 13 amino acids. Germline CDR1 is MNHNY and CDR2 is SVGAGI (reference sequence). V was clipped by 4 bases and J by 0 bases, with 6 bases between them. This chain's CDR3 is CASSLRMNTEAFF. CDR3 nucleotide sequence: TGTGCCAGCAGTTTACGCATGAACACTGAAGCTTTCTTT.

This clone came up a few times. The rearrangement links TRBV25-1 to TRBJ2-1; TRBD1 agrees at 7 bases. Germline V CDR1 and CDR2: MGHDK, SYGVNS. The CDR3 sequence is 12 residues long. Unmatched junction bases numbered 10, after V lost 5 bases and J lost 15 bases. The CDR3, as DNA: TGTGCCAGCAGTACCAACAGGGGTCTGTGGTTCTTC. Translating it yields CASSTNRGLWFF. Drawing the rest from reference TRBV25-1 and TRBJ2-1, the complete variable domain is EADIYQTPRYLVIGTGKKITLECSQTMGHDKMYWYQQDPGMELHLIHYSYGVNSTEKGDLSSESTVSRIRTEHFPLTLESARPSHTSQYLCASSTNRGLWFFGPGTRLTVL.

This chain joins TRBV30 and TRBJ2-7; D is ambiguous. V gave up 2 bases and J gave up 6 bases, with 20 bases separating them. Germline lookup yields CDR1 GTSNPN and CDR2 SVGIG (reference sequence). The CDR3 runs to 15 residues. CDR3 in DNA: TGTGCCTGGAGTTCTGGCGGCCCTACCTCCCGCGAGCAGTACTTC. Protein product: CAWSSGGPTSREQYF.

This clone was observed a handful of times. This chain links TRBV30 with TRBJ1-1; unclear D gene. CDR1 is GTSNPN and CDR2 is SVGIG in the germline V gene (reference sequence). The V gene lost 0 bases and the J gene lost 4 bases, with 12 bases spanning the gap. The CDR3 is 14 amino acids. This CDR3 is CAWSVLSVGTEAFF. CDR3 nucleotides: TGTGCCTGGAGTGTACTATCGGTGGGCACTGAAGCTTTCTTT.

The gene calls are TRBV7-9 and TRBJ2-2, with TRBD2 matching over 11 bases. The CDR3 has 16 amino acids. Germline lookup yields CDR1 SEHNR and CDR2 FQNEAQ (reference sequence). With 5 bases clipped from V and 4 bases from J, the junction kept 6 bases outside the gene matches. CDR3 residues: CASSTGTSGGTGELFF. CDR3 in DNA: TGTGCCAGCAGCACCGGGACTAGCGGAGGCACCGGGGAGCTGTTTTTT.